Listed here is a single TCR beta chain. The antigen remains undetermined. This sample was taken from a study of shared clonotypes between healthy human individuals. On the study more broadly: A donor's plate count was three for CD4 naive and three for CD4 memory; CD8 naive had two and CD8 memory one. General study findings and limits: The expectation was that sequencing depth would affect clonotype sharing among donors. Naive CD4 clonotype sharing across four donors was around 5%.

TCRdb's copy holds only in-frame clones and misses some; the assay was immunoSEQ multiplex PCR. Among 2.3 million or so clones listed, just over 90% were seen once. Sequenced sample: naive CD4+ T cells from PBMCs. Subset: CD45RA+ positively selected. The source is a man between 18 and 35 years old in good health. Some clones in this sample may be carry-over from other donors' samples.

In nucleotides, the CDR3 is TGTGCCGGCATGATCGATCACTACACTGAAGCTTTCTTT. Translated, it gives CAGMIDHYTEAFF. The rearrangement uses TRBV30 and TRBJ1-1; D is unresolved. V was pared by 8 bases and J by 3 bases, with 16 bases between. Germline-derived CDR1 and CDR2 are GTSNPN and SVGIG (reference sequence). The CDR3 runs to 13 residues.